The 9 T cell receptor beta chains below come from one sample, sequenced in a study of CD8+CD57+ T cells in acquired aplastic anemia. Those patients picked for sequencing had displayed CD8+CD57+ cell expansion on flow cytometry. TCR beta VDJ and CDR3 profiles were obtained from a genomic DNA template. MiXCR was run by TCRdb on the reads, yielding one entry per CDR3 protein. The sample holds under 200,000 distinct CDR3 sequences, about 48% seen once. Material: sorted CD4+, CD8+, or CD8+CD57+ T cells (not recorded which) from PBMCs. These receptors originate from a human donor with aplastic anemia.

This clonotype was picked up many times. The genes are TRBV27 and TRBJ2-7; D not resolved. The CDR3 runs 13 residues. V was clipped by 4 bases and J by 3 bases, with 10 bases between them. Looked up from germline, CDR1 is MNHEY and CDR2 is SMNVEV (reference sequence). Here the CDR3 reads CASSYGARYEQYF. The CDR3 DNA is TGTGCCAGCAGTTACGGCGCCCGCTACGAGCAGTACTTC.

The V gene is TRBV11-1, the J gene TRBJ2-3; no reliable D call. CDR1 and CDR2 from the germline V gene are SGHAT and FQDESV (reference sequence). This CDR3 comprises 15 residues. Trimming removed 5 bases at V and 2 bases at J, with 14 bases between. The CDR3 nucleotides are TGTGCCAGCAGCCTAGGGAAGGCCCTCACAGATACGCAGTATTTT. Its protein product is CASSLGKALTDTQYF.

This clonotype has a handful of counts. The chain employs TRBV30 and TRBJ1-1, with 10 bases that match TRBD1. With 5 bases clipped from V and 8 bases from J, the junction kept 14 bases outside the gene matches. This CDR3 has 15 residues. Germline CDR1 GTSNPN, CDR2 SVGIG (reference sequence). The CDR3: CAWVKPGTGALEAFF. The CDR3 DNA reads TGTGCCTGGGTCAAACCCGGGACAGGGGCTTTGGAAGCTTTCTTT.

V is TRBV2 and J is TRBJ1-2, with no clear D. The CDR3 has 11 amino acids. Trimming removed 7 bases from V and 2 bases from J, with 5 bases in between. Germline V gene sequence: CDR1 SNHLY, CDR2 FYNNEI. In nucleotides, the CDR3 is TGTGCCAGCAAGACAAACTATGGCTACACCTTC. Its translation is CASKTNYGYTF.

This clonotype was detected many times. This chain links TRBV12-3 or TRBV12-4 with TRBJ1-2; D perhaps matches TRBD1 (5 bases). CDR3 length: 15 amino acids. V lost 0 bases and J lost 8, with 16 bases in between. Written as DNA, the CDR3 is TGTGCCAGCAGTTTAGCGATGACAGAGTATGAGGGCTACACCTTC. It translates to CASSLAMTEYEGYTF.

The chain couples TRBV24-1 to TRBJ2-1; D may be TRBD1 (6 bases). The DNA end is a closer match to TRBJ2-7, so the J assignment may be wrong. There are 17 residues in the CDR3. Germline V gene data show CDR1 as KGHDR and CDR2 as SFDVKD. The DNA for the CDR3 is TGTGCCACCAGTGGGGGGCTGGCAGGGAGCTCCTACAATGAGCAGTACTTC. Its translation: CATSGGLAGSSYNEQYF.

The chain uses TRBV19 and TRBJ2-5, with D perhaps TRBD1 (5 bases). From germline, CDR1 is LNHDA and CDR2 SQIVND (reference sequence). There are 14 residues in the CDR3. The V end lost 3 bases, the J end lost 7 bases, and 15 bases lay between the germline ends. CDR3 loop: CASSISERGGTQYF. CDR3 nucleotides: TGTGCCAGTAGTATCTCCGAAAGGGGTGGGACCCAGTACTTC.

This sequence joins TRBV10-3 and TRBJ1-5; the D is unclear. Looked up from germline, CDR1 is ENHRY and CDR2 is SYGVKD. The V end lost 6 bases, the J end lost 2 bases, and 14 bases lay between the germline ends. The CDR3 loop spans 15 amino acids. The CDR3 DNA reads TGTGCCATCAGCGACTCAGGCGGACGCAATCAGCCCCAGCATTTT. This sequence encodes CAISDSGGRNQPQHF.

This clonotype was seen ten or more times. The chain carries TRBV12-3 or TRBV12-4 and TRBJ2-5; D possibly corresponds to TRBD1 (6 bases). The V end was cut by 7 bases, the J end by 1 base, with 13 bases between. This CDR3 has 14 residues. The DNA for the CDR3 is TGTGCCAGCATTCTATCAGGGGTCCAAGAGACCCAGTACTTC. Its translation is CASILSGVQETQYF.